This T cell receptor (beta chain) was observed in a study of control samples from healthy donors and cancer patients. The length of the CDR3 is 15 residues. Germline loops: CDR1 SGHRS, CDR2 YFSETQ. The V and J ends lost 4 bases and 4 bases respectively, with 17 bases between them. Measured with immunoSEQ multiplex PCR; TCRdb has only the in-frame clones, and not every one. The sample consists of 100,000 to 150,000 clones, 87% of them appearing once. The chain employs TRBV5-1 and TRBJ1-2, with a tentative D call TRBD1 (6 bases). The TCR originated in a man in his fifties or sixties in good health. Sequencing input: blood. The CDR3 reads CASSVNREVGYGYTF. In nucleotides, the CDR3 is TGCGCCAGCAGCGTAAACAGGGAAGTCGGCTATGGCTACACCTTC.